Sequencing of this TCR beta chain was carried out in a study of cytomegalovirus exposure and HLA in healthy donors. The CDR3 is 15 residues long. With 0 bases clipped from V and 5 bases from J, the junction kept 8 bases outside the gene matches. Germline CDR1 GTSNPN, CDR2 SVGIG (reference sequence). PCR primers comprised 60 Vbeta and 13 Jbeta primers. Some clones are missing from TCRdb's copy, which holds only in-frame ones; the method was immunoSEQ multiplex PCR. The data contain under 110,000 clones, about 70% of them singletons. What was sequenced was PBMCs. This chain links TRBV30 with TRBJ1-1, with TRBD1 matching over 8 bases. This TCR derives from a boy younger than 18 in good health and CMV-seronegative. CDR3 sequence reads: CAWSVQDRGRTEAFF. DNA for the CDR3: TGTGCCTGGAGTGTACAAGACAGGGGAAGGACTGAAGCTTTCTTT.